The 27 T cell receptor beta chains presented below share a single source sample, sequenced in a study of control samples from healthy donors and cancer patients. Some clones are missing from TCRdb's copy, which holds only in-frame ones; the method was immunoSEQ multiplex PCR. Of some 200,000 clones listed, around 92% are singletons. Sequencing input: blood. The origin of the receptors is a woman between 25 and 40 years old in good health.

The genes are TRBV6-2 or TRBV6-3 and TRBJ2-1; TRBD2 matches 10 bases. The trim removed 0 bases at V and 5 bases at J, leaving 4 bases unmatched. Germline V gene sequence: CDR1 MNHEY, CDR2 SVGEGT. The CDR3 extends over 16 amino acids. CDR3: CASSYSGLATNNEQFF. Here the CDR3 DNA reads TGTGCCAGCAGTTACTCGGGACTAGCGACGAACAATGAGCAGTTCTTC.

This chain uses TRBV29-1 with TRBJ1-2, with 7 bases that match TRBD1. From germline, CDR1 is SQVTM and CDR2 ANQGSEA. Trimming removed 3 bases from V and 7 bases from J; junction bases left unmatched: 2. The CDR3 has 11 amino acids. The chain's CDR3 is CSVDRGGGYTF. CDR3 bases: TGCAGCGTTGACAGGGGGGGTGGCTACACCTTC.

The chain is built from TRBV6-5 and TRBJ1-5; D gene ambiguous. This CDR3 comprises 14 residues. Germline V lookup: CDR1 MNHEY, CDR2 SVGAGI. Trimming left V 2 bases short and J 3 bases short, with 8 bases between. The DNA of the CDR3 is TGTGCCAGCAGTTACGGACGGGACAATCAGCCCCAGCATTTT. Its protein is CASSYGRDNQPQHF.

The V gene is TRBV11-3, the J gene TRBJ2-1; tentative D call: TRBD1 (7 bases). This CDR3 has 16 amino acids. In germline, CDR1 is SGHNT, CDR2 YENEEA. Trimming shortened V by 3 bases and J by 6 bases, and 18 bases separated the two germline ends. The CDR3 sequence: CASSFLVTGDSNEQFF. CDR3 nucleotide sequence: TGTGCCAGCAGCTTTTTGGTTACAGGGGACTCCAATGAGCAGTTCTTC.

The chain links TRBV5-1 to TRBJ1-6; a possible D gene is TRBD1 (6 bases). With 0 bases removed from V and 10 bases from J, the gap between germline ends came to 11 bases. This CDR3 region has 14 residues. In germline, CDR1 is SGHRS, CDR2 YFSETQ. CDR3 sequence reads: CASSLGQVYSPLHF. CDR3 bases: TGCGCCAGCAGCTTGGGACAGGTTTACTCACCCCTCCACTTT.

This rearrangement joins TRBV4-2 to TRBJ1-2; D is perhaps TRBD1 (6 bases). This CDR3 spans 14 amino acids. Trimming stripped 4 bases from V and 4 bases from J, with 13 bases between. Germline V gene sequence: CDR1 LGHNA, CDR2 YNFKEQ. CDR3 coding DNA: TGTGCCAGCAGCCCGACGGACAGTTCCTATGGCTACACCTTC. Amino acids: CASSPTDSSYGYTF.

This clone was recorded once. This chain joins TRBV7-3 and TRBJ2-3, with TRBD2 matching over 10 bases. The V and J ends lost 6 bases and 1 base, in that order; junction bases with no gene match: 1. The length of the CDR3 is 14 residues. Germline lookup yields CDR1 SGHTA and CDR2 FQGTGA. The chain's CDR3 is CASSSGGRTDTQYF. In nucleotides, the CDR3 is TGTGCCAGCAGTAGCGGGGGGCGCACAGATACGCAGTATTTT. Combining the CDR3 with reference TRBV7-3 and TRBJ2-3 gives the whole variable domain GAGVSQTPSNKVTEKGKYVELRCDPISGHTALYWYRQSLGQGPEFLIYFQGTGAADDSGLPNDRFFAVRPEGSVSTLKIQRTERGDSAVYLCASSSGGRTDTQYFGPGTRLTVL.

On this clone itself: Other DNA sequences of this sample code for an identical CDR3. This chain links TRBV29-1 with TRBJ1-2, with 8 nucleotides matching TRBD1. Germline-derived CDR1 and CDR2 are SQVTM and ANQGSEA. The CDR3 has 13 amino acids. Trimming removed 6 bases from V and 2 bases from J; junction bases left unmatched: 5. The CDR3 coding sequence is TGCAGCGTCGGACAGGGTACCAACTATGGCTACACCTTC. This translates into CSVGQGTNYGYTF.

This chain connects TRBV12-3 or TRBV12-4 to TRBJ1-1, with TRBD1 identical over 8 bases. V gave up 6 bases and J gave up 4 bases; unmatched junction bases: 1. CDR3 length equals 12 residues. CDR3 DNA sequence: TGTGCCAGCAGGACAGGGGTCACTGAAGCTTTCTTT. Amino acids: CASRTGVTEAFF.

In this sample, this clone turned up once. This chain connects TRBV15 to TRBJ1-5; D gene unclear. This CDR3 comprises 13 residues. Trimming stripped 1 base from V and 3 bases from J, with 4 bases between. Germline values: CDR1 LNHNV, CDR2 YYDKDF (reference sequence). CDR3 nucleotide sequence: TGTGCCACCAGCAGAGGGGTCAATCAGCCCCAGCATTTT. Translating gives CATSRGVNQPQHF.

V and J are TRBV14 and TRBJ2-2; D is uncertain. The V gene lost 1 base and the J gene lost 4 bases, with 10 bases spanning the gap. Germline values: CDR1 SGHDN, CDR2 FVKESK. This CDR3 contains 15 residues. CDR3 coding DNA: TGTGCCAGCAGCCAAGTGATGGCTAGCACCGGGGAGCTGTTTTTT. This encodes CASSQVMASTGELFF.

The genes are TRBV5-1 and TRBJ1-6, with D possibly TRBD1 on 5 matching bases. The V and J ends lost 0 bases and 8 bases respectively, with 9 bases between them. The V gene's germline CDR1 is SGHRS and CDR2 YFSETQ. The CDR3 covers 14 residues. In nucleotides, the CDR3 is TGCGCCAGCAGCTTGGACAGGTCTTATTCACCCCTCCACTTT. It yields the protein CASSLDRSYSPLHF.

The chain recombines TRBV10-3 with TRBJ1-5, with no clear D. The CDR3 contains 16 residues. With 3 bases removed from V and 0 bases from J, the gap between germline ends came to 12 bases. Germline lookup yields CDR1 ENHRY and CDR2 SYGVKD. The CDR3 sequence is CAISDGGSYSNQPQHF. The CDR3 coding sequence is TGTGCCATCAGTGACGGAGGGTCTTATAGCAATCAGCCCCAGCATTTT.

The chain has TRBV5-5 and TRBJ1-2, with D possibly TRBD1 on 5 matching bases. The CDR3 runs 13 residues. Germline assignment: CDR1 SGHKS and CDR2 YYEKEE (reference sequence). Between the trimmed V and J ends, which lost 1 base and 8 bases, there was a span of 12 bases. CDR3 coding DNA: TGTGCCAGCAGCTTGTCAGGGATGGGGGGCTACACCTTC. It translates to CASSLSGMGGYTF.

On this clone itself: Other DNA sequences in this sample translate to the same CDR3. The chain recombines TRBV18 with TRBJ2-5, with TRBD1 matching 7 bases. This CDR3 is built from 12 residues. With V trimmed by 4 bases and J by 5 bases, 1 base remained unmatched. CDR1 is KGHSH, CDR2 LQKENI, per germline. The CDR3 sequence is CASSQQGETQYF. The CDR3 DNA reads TGTGCCAGCTCACAACAGGGGGAGACCCAGTACTTC.

The rearrangement joins TRBV20-1 to TRBJ1-1; D remains unclear. Trimming took 1 base from V and 3 from J, leaving 3 bases between them. Germline-derived CDR1 and CDR2 are DFQATT and SNEGSKA (reference sequence). CDR3 length equals 11 residues. The CDR3 sequence: CSARADTEAFF. CDR3 bases: TGCAGTGCTAGAGCGGACACTGAAGCTTTCTTT.

As regards this clone: Other DNA sequences in the same sample also yield this CDR3. The rearrangement joins TRBV5-1 to TRBJ2-5, with 9 bases identical to TRBD2. CDR1 is SGHRS, CDR2 YFSETQ, per germline. CDR3 length: 14 amino acids. The ends lost 5 bases at V and 2 bases at J; junction bases unmatched: 4. In DNA, the CDR3 is TGCGCCAGCAGGTGGGCGGGGGGGCAAGAGACCCAGTACTTC. As protein: CASRWAGGQETQYF.

The chain links TRBV11-3 to TRBJ2-5, with 11 bases that match TRBD1. Germline V lookup: CDR1 SGHNT, CDR2 YENEEA. This CDR3 has 15 amino acids. V shed 2 bases and J 7 bases; nucleotides not matched to a gene: 6. CDR3 in amino acids: CASSLRTGGFGTQYF. In DNA form, the CDR3 reads TGTGCCAGCAGCTTAAGGACAGGGGGCTTTGGGACCCAGTACTTC.

This clone was recorded a few times. The chain is built from TRBV10-2 and TRBJ1-2; D is perhaps TRBD1 (5 bases). The CDR3 sequence is 14 residues long. CDR1 and CDR2 (germline): WSHSY, SAAADI. Trimming cost V 2 bases and J 8 bases, with 15 bases left between them. CDR3 bases: TGCGCCAGCAGTGAGGGCCAGGGCGCGGGGGGCTACACCTTC. It encodes CASSEGQGAGGYTF.

The rearrangement uses TRBV27 and TRBJ1-2, with 7 nucleotides matching TRBD1. The J segment lost 5 bases and the V segment lost 6 bases, leaving 3 bases of the junction unmatched. CDR1 and CDR2 (germline): MNHEY, SMNVEV (reference sequence). The CDR3 extends over 12 amino acids. As DNA, the CDR3 is TGTGCCAGCAGGGGACAGCAATATGGCTACACCTTC. This translates into CASRGQQYGYTF.

This sequence joins TRBV18 and TRBJ2-1; TRBD1 matches 7 bases. Losses at the gene ends were 4 bases for V and 4 bases for J; bases not matched to a gene: 1. Germline V CDR1 and CDR2: KGHSH, LQKENI. The CDR3 extends over 13 amino acids. The CDR3 coding sequence is TGTGCCAGCTCACGGGGACAGTACAATGAGCAGTTCTTC. Its translation: CASSRGQYNEQFF.

The rearrangement links TRBV7-2 to TRBJ2-7, with D uncertain. Germline CDR1 reads SGHTA; CDR2 reads FQGNSA. CDR3 length equals 16 residues. Between the trimmed V and J ends, which lost 1 base and 2 bases, there was a span of 15 bases. The CDR3 is CASSLGFGQTAYEQYF. For the CDR3, the DNA is TGTGCCAGCAGCTTAGGGTTTGGGCAGACCGCCTACGAGCAGTACTTC.

This clone was found once. The chain has TRBV11-2 and TRBJ2-1, with TRBD2 matching over 7 bases. The germline CDR1 and CDR2 sequences are SGHAT and FQNNGV. The CDR3 runs to 16 residues. V gave up 5 bases and J gave up 0 bases; unmatched junction bases: 7. CDR3 nucleotide sequence: TGTGCCAGCAGCCCTAGGACTAGGAGCTCCTACAATGAGCAGTTCTTC. This codes for CASSPRTRSSYNEQFF. Supplemented by reference TRBV11-2 and TRBJ2-1, the full variable domain reads EAGVAQSPRYKIIEKRQSVAFWCNPISGHATLYWYQQILGQGPKLLIQFQNNGVVDDSQLPKDRFSAERLKGVDSTLKIQPAKLEDSAVYLCASSPRTRSSYNEQFFGPGTRLTVL.

The J gene is TRBJ1-2, the V gene TRBV28; no firm D call. Trimming pared 2 bases from V and 3 bases from J, leaving 10 bases between. Germline loops: CDR1 MDHEN, CDR2 SYDVKM. The CDR3 is 14 residues long. As DNA, the CDR3 is TGTGCCAGCAGTTTACGGGCGCGGGACTATGGCTACACCTTC. Protein product: CASSLRARDYGYTF.

J is TRBJ1-3 and V is TRBV6-4; TRBD1 matches 10 bases. Germline CDR1 is MRHNA and CDR2 is SNTAGT. Unmatched junction bases numbered 0, after V lost 2 bases and J lost 2 bases. This CDR3 spans 15 amino acids. This CDR3 reads CASSDGTGAGNTIYF. In DNA form, the CDR3 reads TGTGCCAGCAGTGACGGGACAGGGGCTGGAAACACCATATATTTT.

A single count supports this clone. V usage is TRBV2 and J usage is TRBJ2-7; 7 nucleotides match TRBD1. CDR3 size: 13 residues. Trimming removed 3 bases from V and 2 bases from J; junction bases left unmatched: 1. Germline V CDR1 and CDR2: SNHLY, FYNNEI. The CDR3 here is CASSDQGAYEQYF. CDR3 nucleotides: TGTGCCAGCAGTGATCAGGGGGCCTACGAGCAGTACTTC.

The chain links TRBV12-3 or TRBV12-4 to TRBJ1-1; 8 bases line up with TRBD1. Trimming at V came to 7 bases and at J to 5 bases, leaving 6 bases not matched to a gene. CDR3 size: 13 residues. The CDR3 bases are TGTGCCAGCACCTCCAGGGGGCGAACTGAAGCTTTCTTT. Its translation: CASTSRGRTEAFF.